This TCR beta chain comes out of a study of cytomegalovirus exposure and HLA in healthy donors. The table came from immunoSEQ multiplex PCR; TCRdb's copy has only in-frame clones and leaves some out. The sample carries around 65,000 clones, more than 85% recorded once. Germline V gene sequence: CDR1 MGHRA, CDR2 YSYEKL. With 0 bases removed from V and 5 bases from J, the gap between germline ends came to 9 bases. The length of the CDR3 is 14 residues. Study results and caveats: The study flagged some 170 TCR beta chains as cytomegalovirus-associated. A subsequent analysis found that TCR clusters from the first cohort also tended to co-occur in the 110 or so validation repertoires, with 94% of cluster scores above 0. Many donors shared some public TCRs, even though most TCR sequences were rare.

It was the approximately 110-subject validation cohort, separate from the roughly 700-subject first cohort, to which the donors belonged. With respect to this clone: Its target is unknown.

Sequencing was carried out using PBMCs. The TCR comes from a man aged 18-30 years in good health and CMV-seropositive. The chain uses TRBV4-1 and TRBJ2-3; perhaps TRBD2 as D (5 bases). CDR3 sequence reads: CASSQEPREDTQYF. CDR3 bases: TGCGCCAGCAGCCAAGAACCCCGGGAAGATACGCAGTATTTT.